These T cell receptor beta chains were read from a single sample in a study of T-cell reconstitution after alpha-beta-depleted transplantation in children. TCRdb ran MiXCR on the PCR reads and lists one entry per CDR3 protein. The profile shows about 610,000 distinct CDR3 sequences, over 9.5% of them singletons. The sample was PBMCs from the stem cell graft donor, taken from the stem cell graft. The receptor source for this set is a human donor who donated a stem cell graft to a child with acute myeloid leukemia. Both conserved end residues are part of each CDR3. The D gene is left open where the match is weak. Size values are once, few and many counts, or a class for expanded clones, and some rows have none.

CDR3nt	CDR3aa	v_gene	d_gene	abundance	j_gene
TGTGCCAGCAGCTTTCCCGGGACAGGGGGAAACGAGCAGTACTTC	CASSFPGTGGNEQYF	TRBV5-8	TRBD1	.	TRBJ2-7
TGTGCCAGCAGCTCCCGGACTAGCTCCACGGAGACCCAGTACTTC	CASSSRTSSTETQYF	TRBV3-1	TRBD2	.	TRBJ2-5
TGCAGTGCTAGAGATCGGCTAGTGGGCACAGATACGCAGTATTTT	CSARDRLVGTDTQYF	TRBV20-1	.	many	TRBJ2-3
TGCAGTGCTGCTGGCGGGAGGGCCGAAGAGACCCAGTACTTC	CSAAGGRAEETQYF	TRBV20-1	TRBD2	many	TRBJ2-5
TGTGCCAGCAGCGCCCAGTCCCGCACTGAAGCTTTCTTT	CASSAQSRTEAFF	TRBV9	.	many	TRBJ1-1
TGTGCCAGCACCCCGGACCCCCGACCCTACAATGAGCAGTTCTTC	CASTPDPRPYNEQFF	TRBV12-3/TRBV12-4	.	many	TRBJ2-1
TGCAGTGCTAGGGACCCCTCACTAGGGAGCACAGATACGCAGTATTTT	CSARDPSLGSTDTQYF	TRBV20-1	.	few	TRBJ2-3
TGTGCCAGCAGCTTTGGCGGGAGGGCCGGGAACGAGCAGTACTTC	CASSFGGRAGNEQYF	TRBV13	TRBD2	many	TRBJ2-7
TGTGCCAGCGGACCGGGACTAGCGGGCAATGAGCAGTTCTTC	CASGPGLAGNEQFF	TRBV12-3/TRBV12-4	TRBD2	.	TRBJ2-1
TGCGCCAGCAGCCAAAGACAGGACACAGATACGCAGTATTTT	CASSQRQDTDTQYF	TRBV4-3	.	.	TRBJ2-3
TGTGCCAGCAGTGAAGATACCTGGGCCGAGCAGTACTTC	CASSEDTWAEQYF	TRBV2	.	many	TRBJ2-7
TGCAGCGTTGAAGATTCGTTAGTACAGGGGGGGAAGGTCACTGAAGCTTTCTTT	CSVEDSLVQGGKVTEAFF	TRBV29-1	TRBD1	.	TRBJ1-1
TGCAGTGCTAGACTCCGTGCTGTGAGCTCCTATAATTCACCCCTCCACTTT	CSARLRAVSSYNSPLHF	TRBV20-1	.	few	TRBJ1-6